This T cell receptor (beta chain) is drawn from a study of CD8+ T cells in alopecia areata (dated by TCRdb to between 2018 and 2020). The study in broad terms: Treated patients were enrolled in an open-label pilot trial of oral tofacitinib at 5 to 10 mg twice daily for moderate-to-severe alopecia areata. Scalp tissue and sorted CD4+ and CD8+ peripheral blood T cells from patchy and totalis/universalis alopecia areata patients and from healthy controls were covered by human TCRbeta sequencing. immunoSEQ multiplex PCR using 35 Vbeta forward primers and 13 Jbeta reverse primers was used to amplify TCRbeta CDR3 regions. Biopsies were taken from tofacitinib-treated patients at baseline and again at 4 and 24 weeks into treatment, and several of those patients also had a later scalp biopsy. Tofacitinib was administered for 6 to 18 months, and 6 months of follow-up off drug were then conducted to assess delayed response and recurrence. Scalp clonality was compared among normal scalp (n=4), patchy alopecia areata scalp (n=8), and alopecia totalis/universalis scalp (n=8). In treated patients, disease severity was measured using the SALT score, which gives the percentage of scalp surface area affected. High-throughput TCRbeta sequencing was used to examine T cell clonal expansion in alopecia areata in both the C3H/HeJ mouse model and human patients. RNA came from the PAXgene miRNA kit for fixed scalp, the miRNeasy kit for PBMCs, and the RNeasy kit for mouse skin.

The V and J ends are trimmed by 0 bases and 2 bases, leaving 7 bases between them. Including cysteine and phenylalanine, the CDR3 has 14 amino acids. Only CDR3 DNA remains: 42 bases, in frame from the first base. In the germline V gene, CDR1 corresponds to SGHRS and CDR2 to YFSETQ. This clone was recorded a few times. No cognate antigen has been identified for it. No per-base quality is available; no much larger clone lies one base away. Study-wide findings and limitations: Tofacitinib significantly decreased scalp clonality and the number of expanded CD8+ clones among the top 100 scalp clones. Shared TCR sequences between patients were less evident than in mice, which may be partly attributable to HLA diversity in the patient population. Many expanded lesional clones persisted in scalp and blood during tofacitinib treatment, which may partly explain relapse after stopping treatment. Because the treated cohort was small and included a single nonresponder, larger studies are needed to assess links between baseline CD8+ expansion and response. Scalp TCR repertoire analysis is complicated because resident alphabeta T cells in normal human skin are also sequenced, whereas mouse skin is dominated by gammadelta T cells. Higher clonality and more expanded CD8+ clones were observed in lesional scalp than in normal scalp, particularly in alopecia totalis/universalis, a finding suggestive of antigenic drive.

Libraries were built with the immunoSEQ multiplex PCR assay. To provide template for TCR sequencing, every sample had RNA extracted and reverse transcribed into cDNA. First-strand cDNA was synthesized using SuperScript III with a 2:1 mix of oligo-dT and random hexamers. A synthetic immune receptor repertoire was used to assess amplification bias, and residual bias was removed computationally. In the source study's methods: After raw reads were preprocessed to remove errors, the CDR3 was defined following IMGT conventions as running from the conserved cysteine to phenylalanine. To get clonality, Shannon entropy was normalized by log2 of the number of productive unique TCRs and the result was subtracted from 1. Whether each scalp clone was CD4 or CD8 was inferred by checking scalp TCRbeta sequences against the CD4 and CD8 repertoires from sorted blood. TCRdb retrieved this table from immuneACCESS and kept in-frame rearrangements only. Not all clones are present; in checked studies, unresolved V genes account for under half, and no reason is known for the remainder. V, J and clone size reflect that table, while D and trimming were determined from the DNA. The sample includes over 150,000 clones, with around 58% observed a single time. Of the sample, over 9.5% is held by the ten largest clones.

According to the study, the label for this sample's time point signals: around 22 weeks on oral tofacitinib. The sample's treatment or condition label is to be understood as: oral pan-JAK inhibitor, 5-10 mg twice daily. Lesional scalp punch biopsies and peripheral blood were obtained from alopecia areata patients. PBMCs were separated by density centrifugation and stained for CD3, CD4 and CD8, after which CD4+ and CD8+ T cells were sorted on a FACSAria. This material consisted of CD8+ T cells sorted from blood, taken at week 24, from a patient treated with tofacitinib. This receptor was obtained from a human donor with alopecia areata. The rearrangement joined TRBV5-1 to TRBJ2-3; no D gene can be assigned with confidence. The DNA sequence reads TGCGCCAGCAGCTTGGATCAAATCACAGATACGCAGTATTTT. The resulting protein is CASSLDQITDTQYF.